This is a list of T cell receptor beta chains from one sample in a study of T cells in Graves' hyperthyroidism and ophthalmopathy. One entry per CDR3 protein, called by TCRdb with MiXCR from the multiplex PCR reads. The sample includes about 520,000 distinct CDR3 sequences, around 20% of them seen just once. Material for sequencing was blood. The receptors derive from a man younger than 30 with Graves' hyperthyroidism. CDR3s leave out the opening cysteine and the closing phenylalanine or tryptophan.

>TRBV27|TRBJ2-4
ASRMIGSKNIQY
>TRBV27|TRBJ1-2
ASSPWPAGGYT
>TRBV24-1|TRBJ2-5
ATSDLTDRAGETQY
>TRBV25-1|TRBJ2-7
ASSEFDSSYEQY
>TRBV19|TRBJ1-1
ASSIDSRGGNTEAF
>TRBV20-1|TRBJ2-2
SARLAGVDTGELF
>TRBV4-2|TRBJ1-1
ASSQGTGRTTEAC
>TRBV6-1|TRBJ2-5
ASTSSAGAQETQY
>TRBV10-3|TRBJ1-1
AIRVTALNTEAF
>TRBV4-1|TRBJ1-3
ASSHVGRGSGNTIY
>TRBV3-1|TRBJ1-2
ASSQEWNGYT
>TRBV11-2|TRBJ2-5
ASSLVKDLTETQY
>TRBV11-2|TRBJ1-3
ASSLKIGGNTIY
>TRBV6-2/TRBV6-3|TRBJ2-7
ASRPSGGYEQY
>TRBV20-1|TRBJ1-2
SARRTGRLDYGYT
>TRBV25-1|TRBJ2-7
ASVTSGTSYEQY
>TRBV6-2/TRBV6-3|TRBJ1-2
ASSYAGQLKGRNYGYT
>TRBV10-3|TRBJ1-1
AARGGQNTEAF
>TRBV15|TRBJ1-5
ATSRVTGGNQPQH
>TRBV28|TRBJ2-5
ASSLVSGRVETQY
>TRBV6-1|TRBJ1-5
ASSGAGVRYGNQPQH
>TRBV11-2|TRBJ2-5
ASSDAPSRPAETQY
>TRBV2|TRBJ1-6
ASSEEAQGRNSPLH
>TRBV12-3/TRBV12-4|TRBJ1-1
ASSSGPGDTEAF
>TRBV11-3|TRBJ1-2
ASRGMRGPRDGYT
>TRBV20-1|TRBJ1-2
SARGGGRRGYT
>TRBV7-9|TRBJ2-5
ASSFPMRGNQETQY
>TRBV12-3/TRBV12-4|TRBJ1-2
ASSLGRLGGYT
>TRBV5-1|TRBJ2-7
ASTPSRGAEIYEQY
>TRBV12-3/TRBV12-4|TRBJ1-6
ASTLIGGQGTSPLH
>TRBV5-1|TRBJ1-1
ASSYGTGGEGTEAF
>TRBV6-5|TRBJ2-2
ASSSSQTGELF